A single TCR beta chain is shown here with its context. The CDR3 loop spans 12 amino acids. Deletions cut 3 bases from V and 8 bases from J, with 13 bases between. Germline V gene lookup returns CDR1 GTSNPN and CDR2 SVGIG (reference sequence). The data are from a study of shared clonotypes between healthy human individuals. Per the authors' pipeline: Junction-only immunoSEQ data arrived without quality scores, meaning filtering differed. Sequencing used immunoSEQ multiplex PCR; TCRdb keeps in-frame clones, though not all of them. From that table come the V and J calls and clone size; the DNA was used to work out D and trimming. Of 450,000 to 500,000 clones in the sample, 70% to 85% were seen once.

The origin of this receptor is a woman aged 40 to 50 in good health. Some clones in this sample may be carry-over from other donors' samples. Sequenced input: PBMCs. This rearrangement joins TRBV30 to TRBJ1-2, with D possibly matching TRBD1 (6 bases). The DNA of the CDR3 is TGTGCCTGGAGCAGGGGATTCCGCGGCTACACCTTC. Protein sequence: CAWSRGFRGYTF. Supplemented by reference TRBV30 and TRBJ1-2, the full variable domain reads SQTIHQWPATLVQPVGSPLSLECTVEGTSNPNLYWYRQAAGRGLQLLFYSVGIGQISSEVPQNLSASRPQDRQFILSSKKLLLSDSGFYLCAWSRGFRGYTFGSGTRLTVV.